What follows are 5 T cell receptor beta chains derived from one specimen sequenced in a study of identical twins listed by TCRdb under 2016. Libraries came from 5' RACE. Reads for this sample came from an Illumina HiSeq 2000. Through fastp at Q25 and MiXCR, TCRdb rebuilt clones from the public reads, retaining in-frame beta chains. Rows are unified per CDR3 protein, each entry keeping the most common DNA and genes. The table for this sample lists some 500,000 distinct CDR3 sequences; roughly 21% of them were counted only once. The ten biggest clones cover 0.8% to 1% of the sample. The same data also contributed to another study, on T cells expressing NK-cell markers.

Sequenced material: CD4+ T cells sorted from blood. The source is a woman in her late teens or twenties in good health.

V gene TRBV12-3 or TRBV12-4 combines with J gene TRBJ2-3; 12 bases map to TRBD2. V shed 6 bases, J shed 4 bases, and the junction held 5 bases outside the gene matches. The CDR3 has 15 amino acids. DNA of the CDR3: TGTGCCAGCAGACGGACTAGCGGGGTTTCAGATACGCAGTATTTT. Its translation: CASRRTSGVSDTQYF.

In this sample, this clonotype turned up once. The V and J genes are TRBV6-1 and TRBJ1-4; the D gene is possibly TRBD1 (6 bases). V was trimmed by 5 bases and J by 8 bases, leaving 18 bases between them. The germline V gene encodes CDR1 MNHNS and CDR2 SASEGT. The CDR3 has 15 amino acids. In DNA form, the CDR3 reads TGTGCCAGCAGTCGCACCCGTCAGGGGAGAGAAAAACTGTTTTTT. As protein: CASSRTRQGREKLFF.

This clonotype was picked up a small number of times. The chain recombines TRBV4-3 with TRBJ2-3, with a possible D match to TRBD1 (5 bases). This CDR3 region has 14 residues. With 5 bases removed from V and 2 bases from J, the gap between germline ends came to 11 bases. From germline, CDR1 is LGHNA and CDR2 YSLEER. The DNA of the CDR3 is TGCGCCAGCAGCTTCCGACAGCCCACAGATACGCAGTATTTT. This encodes CASSFRQPTDTQYF.

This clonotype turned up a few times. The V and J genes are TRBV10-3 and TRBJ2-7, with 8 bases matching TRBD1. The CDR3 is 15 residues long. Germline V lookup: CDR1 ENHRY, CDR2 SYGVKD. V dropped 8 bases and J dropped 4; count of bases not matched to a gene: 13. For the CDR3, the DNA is TGTGCCATCGGCGATCGGACAGGGCCTAGTTACGAGCAGTACTTC. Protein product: CAIGDRTGPSYEQYF.

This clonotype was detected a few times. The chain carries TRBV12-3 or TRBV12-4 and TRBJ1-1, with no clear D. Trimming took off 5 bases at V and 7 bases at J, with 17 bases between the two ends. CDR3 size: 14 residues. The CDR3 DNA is TGTGCCAGCAGTCCCTCTCGTGGGAAGGGTGAAGCTTTCTTT. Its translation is CASSPSRGKGEAFF.